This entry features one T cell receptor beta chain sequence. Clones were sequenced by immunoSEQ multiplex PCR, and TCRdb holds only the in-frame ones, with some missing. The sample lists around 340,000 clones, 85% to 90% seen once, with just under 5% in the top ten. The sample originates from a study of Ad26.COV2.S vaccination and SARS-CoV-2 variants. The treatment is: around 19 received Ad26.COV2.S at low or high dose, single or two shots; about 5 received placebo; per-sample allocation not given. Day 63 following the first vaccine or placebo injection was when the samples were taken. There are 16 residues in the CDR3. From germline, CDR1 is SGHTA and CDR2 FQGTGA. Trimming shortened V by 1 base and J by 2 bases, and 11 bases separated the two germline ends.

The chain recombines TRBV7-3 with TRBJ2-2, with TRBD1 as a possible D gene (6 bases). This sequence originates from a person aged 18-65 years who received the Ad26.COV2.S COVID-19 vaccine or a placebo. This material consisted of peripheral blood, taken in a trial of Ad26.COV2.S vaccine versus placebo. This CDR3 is CASSLNPDSNTGELFF. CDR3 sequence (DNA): TGTGCCAGCAGCTTAAACCCGGACAGCAACACCGGGGAGCTGTTTTTT.